The text below deals with one TCR beta chain. Its antigen is unknown. Germline values: CDR1 SGHDN, CDR2 FVKESK. The CDR3 is 13 amino acids. The V end lost 2 bases, the J end lost 4 bases, and 8 bases lay between the germline ends. The sample is drawn from a study of cytomegalovirus exposure and HLA in healthy donors. The study ran its PCR with 60 Vbeta and 13 Jbeta primers. The table came from immunoSEQ multiplex PCR; TCRdb's copy has only in-frame clones and leaves some out. The sample yields about 110,000 clones, 60% to 85% seen once. Study observations and caveats: Confirmation was obtained in vitro that a few CMV-associated chains are specific for CMV antigens. Reported results showed that the classifier diagnosed cytomegalovirus status with high specificity and sensitivity.

This clonotype was obtained from a man aged 35-49 years in good health and CMV-seronegative. Sequenced: PBMCs. This chain uses TRBV14 with TRBJ1-1; D unclear. CDR3 sequence: CASSQQQITEAFF. CDR3 nucleotide sequence: TGTGCCAGCAGCCAACAACAGATCACTGAAGCTTTCTTT.